This TCR beta chain appears in the sequencing data of a study of cytotoxic CD8 clonotypes in ibrutinib-treated CLL. Across the whole study: Outcomes included 24 partial and 2 complete responses; after median roughly 66 months, roughly 14 stayed remitted and approximately 12 progressed.

Depths of 1 in 200,000 to 1 in 1 million T cells were the sequencing target. Using immunoSEQ multiplex PCR, the repertoire was profiled, and TCRdb retains in-frame clones only, with some absent. The profile shows roughly 160,000 clones, over 65% of them singletons. Trimming removed 2 bases at V and 7 bases at J, with 14 bases between. Germline CDR1 KGHSH, CDR2 LQKENI. This CDR3 is built from 14 residues. This rearrangement joins TRBV18 to TRBJ1-2; D is uncertain. This TCR derives from a human donor with chronic lymphocytic leukemia. This sample comprised PBMCs, obtained after 12 months of ibrutinib treatment. CDR3 region: CASSPFPDRSGYTF. DNA of the CDR3: TGTGCCAGCTCACCATTCCCGGACCGGTCTGGCTACACCTTC.